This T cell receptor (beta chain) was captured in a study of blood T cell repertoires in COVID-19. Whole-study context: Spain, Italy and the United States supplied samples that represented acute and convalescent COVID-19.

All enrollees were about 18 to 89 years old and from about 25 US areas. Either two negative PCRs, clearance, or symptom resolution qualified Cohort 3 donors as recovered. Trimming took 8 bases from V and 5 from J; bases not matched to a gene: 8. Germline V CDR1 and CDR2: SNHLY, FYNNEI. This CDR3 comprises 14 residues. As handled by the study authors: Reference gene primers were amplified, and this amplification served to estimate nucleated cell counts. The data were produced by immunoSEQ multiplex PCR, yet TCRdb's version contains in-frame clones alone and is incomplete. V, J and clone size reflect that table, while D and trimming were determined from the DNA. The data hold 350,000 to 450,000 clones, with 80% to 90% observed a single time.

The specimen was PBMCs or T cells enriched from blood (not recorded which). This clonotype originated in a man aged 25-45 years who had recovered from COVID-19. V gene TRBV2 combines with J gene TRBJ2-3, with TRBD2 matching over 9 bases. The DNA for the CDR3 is TGTGCCAGCGGCGCTAGCGGGATTCAAGATACGCAGTATTTT. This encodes CASGASGIQDTQYF.